Listed below are T cell receptor beta chains from one sample, sequenced in a study of cytomegalovirus exposure and HLA in healthy donors. Only in-frame clones appear in the TCRdb table, and some are missing; sequencing was by immunoSEQ multiplex PCR. This repertoire shows around 120,000 clones, around 68% found once; its top ten account for about 9.9%. The specimen was PBMCs. The receptors were sampled from a woman in her fifties or sixties in good health and CMV-seropositive. The CDR3 runs from the conserved cysteine through the conserved F or W. The D gene is left open where the match is weak.

V	J	D	CDR3
TRBV28	TRBJ2-7	TRBD2	CASSLLAGGAYEQYF
TRBV2	TRBJ2-5	-	CASQERAVQETQYF
TRBV7-2	TRBJ1-1	-	CASSYLAGSGTEAFF
TRBV28	TRBJ2-5	-	CASSLGSYPVNPQETQYF
TRBV7-6	TRBJ1-6	-	CALPGFNSPLHF
TRBV6-5	TRBJ2-5	-	CASSYSGRVETQYF
TRBV7-2	TRBJ1-5	TRBD1	CASSLGGQGGQPQHF
TRBV9	TRBJ2-6	-	CASSSRGWAVGSGANVLTF
TRBV6-1	TRBJ1-5	TRBD1	CASSDGQANQPQHF
TRBV2	TRBJ2-1	TRBD2	CAVLVAGENNEQFF
TRBV5-6	TRBJ1-6	TRBD1	CASSSQIGTGRTPLHF
TRBV9	TRBJ2-1	-	CASSVRTSSSDNEQFF
TRBV7-3	TRBJ2-4	TRBD2	CASSSKWREGVHIQYF
TRBV5-4	TRBJ2-3	TRBD1	CASSLSGGFLSDTQYF
TRBV18	TRBJ2-7	-	CASSPRLDEPYEQYF
TRBV15	TRBJ1-1	TRBD1	CATSSGQDRWRAFF
TRBV2	TRBJ1-5	TRBD1	CASSRIPTGWSNQPQHF